A selection of T cell receptor beta chains follows, all from one sample in a study of blood T cell repertoires in COVID-19. The assay was immunoSEQ multiplex PCR, and TCRdb's table has in-frame clones only and misses some. Among 180,000 or so clones listed, approximately 85% were seen once. The sample taken for sequencing was peripheral blood. These receptors were obtained from a man in his forties or fifties who had recovered from COVID-19. CDR3s include the opening cysteine and the closing phenylalanine or tryptophan. The D gene is left open where the match is weak. Expanded clones are given a class, and other clones once, few, many or no size at all.

V,J,D,size,CDR3,DNA
TRBV12-3/TRBV12-4,TRBJ1-5,-,-,CASSSREDQPQHF,TGTGCCAGCAGTTCGAGGGAGGACCAGCCCCAGCATTTT
TRBV20-1,TRBJ1-2,TRBD1,-,CSATGGYGYTF,TGCAGTGCTACAGGGGGCTATGGCTACACCTTC
TRBV7-9,TRBJ1-2,TRBD1,-,CASSDRGQGDGYTF,TGTGCCAGCAGTGATCGCGGGCAGGGGGATGGCTACACCTTC
TRBV19,TRBJ2-1,TRBD2,-,CASSSGGLGIEQFF,TGTGCCAGTAGTTCCGGGGGGTTAGGGATTGAGCAGTTCTTC
TRBV7-9,TRBJ2-4,TRBD2,few,CASSFGTTQDIQYF,TGTGCCAGCAGCTTCGGGACTACTCAAGACATTCAGTACTTC
TRBV6-2/TRBV6-3,TRBJ1-1,TRBD1,many,CASSYSTDRGREAFF,TGTGCCAGCAGTTACTCGACGGACAGGGGGCGCGAGGCTTTCTTT
TRBV4-3,TRBJ2-3,TRBD1,-,CASSLSIQGADTQYF,TGCGCCAGCAGCCTAAGTATACAGGGGGCAGATACGCAGTATTTT
TRBV6-6,TRBJ2-7,TRBD1,-,CASSLTGGSTYEQYF,TGTGCCAGCAGCCTGACAGGGGGCTCGACCTACGAGCAGTACTTC
TRBV6-5,TRBJ2-3,-,-,CASSFGSGDTQYF,TGTGCCAGCAGTTTCGGGAGCGGAGATACGCAGTATTTT
TRBV6-2/TRBV6-3,TRBJ2-3,TRBD2,-,CASSYSGLAGTDTQYF,TGTGCCAGCAGTTACTCCGGACTAGCGGGCACAGATACGCAGTATTTT
TRBV9,TRBJ2-1,TRBD2,-,CASSPRPLAGAYNEQFF,TGTGCCAGCAGCCCCCGCCCCCTAGCGGGAGCCTACAATGAGCAGTTCTTC
TRBV5-6,TRBJ2-6,-,-,CASSFRAGANVLTF,TGTGCCAGCAGCTTCCGGGCTGGGGCCAACGTCCTGACTTTC
TRBV6-1,TRBJ1-2,TRBD1,-,CASSELTGAHYGYTF,TGTGCCAGCAGTGAACTGACAGGGGCCCACTATGGCTACACCTTC
TRBV30,TRBJ2-1,TRBD2,-,CAWTGGFAYNEQFF,TGTGCCTGGACGGGGGGATTCGCCTACAATGAGCAGTTCTTC
TRBV2,TRBJ2-7,-,-,CASTYQAESSYEQYF,TGTGCCAGCACCTATCAAGCGGAGAGCTCCTACGAGCAGTACTTC
TRBV5-6,TRBJ1-2,-,-,CASSFGTYNYGYTF,TGTGCCAGCAGCTTCGGGACATATAACTATGGCTACACCTTC
TRBV12-5,TRBJ2-7,-,-,CASGLAYSPLQGPGLSEQYF,TGTGCTAGTGGTTTGGCCTACAGCCCCTTACAGGGTCCGGGGCTATCCGAGCAGTACTTC
TRBV28,TRBJ1-2,TRBD1,few,CASSSTGGRDYGYTF,TGTGCCAGCAGTTCCACAGGGGGAAGAGACTATGGCTACACCTTC
TRBV18,TRBJ2-5,TRBD1,-,CASSGTGVETQYF,TGTGCCAGCTCCGGAACAGGGGTGGAGACCCAGTACTTC
TRBV10-3,TRBJ1-5,-,-,CAISFREHQPQHF,TGTGCCATCAGTTTTAGGGAGCATCAGCCCCAGCATTTT
TRBV7-3,TRBJ2-2,TRBD2,-,CASSLNPAGLGGELFF,TGTGCCAGCAGCTTAAACCCAGCGGGACTAGGCGGGGAGCTGTTTTTT
TRBV29-1,TRBJ1-2,-,-,CSVGPVVVYGYTF,TGCAGCGTTGGCCCGGTAGTGGTCTATGGCTACACCTTC
TRBV9,TRBJ2-2,-,-,CASSSRIRVTDGELFF,TGTGCCAGCAGCTCAAGAATCAGGGTAACGGACGGGGAGCTGTTTTTT
TRBV11-2,TRBJ2-5,TRBD2,-,CASSFEGREVGGTQYF,TGTGCCAGCAGCTTCGAAGGGCGGGAGGTAGGGGGGACCCAGTACTTC
TRBV6-5,TRBJ1-2,-,-,CASRKDSYGYTF,TGTGCCAGCAGGAAGGACAGCTATGGCTACACCTTC
TRBV5-4,TRBJ2-2,TRBD1,-,CASSSGQLTGELFF,TGTGCCAGCAGCTCGGGACAGCTCACCGGGGAGCTGTTTTTT
TRBV4-3,TRBJ2-7,-,many,CASSHNLASHYEQYF,TGCGCCAGCAGCCATAACCTAGCCTCCCACTACGAGCAGTACTTC
TRBV19,TRBJ2-7,TRBD2,-,CASSMATSGRREQYF,TGTGCCAGTAGTATGGCGACTAGCGGGAGGAGAGAGCAGTACTTC
TRBV5-1,TRBJ2-1,-,-,CATTDGYNEQFF,TGCGCCACTACAGACGGCTACAATGAGCAGTTCTTC
TRBV10-3,TRBJ2-6,-,few,CAISSSDGSSGANVLTF,TGTGCCATCAGTAGCTCGGACGGGAGCTCTGGGGCCAACGTCCTGACTTTC
TRBV6-5,TRBJ2-7,TRBD2,-,CASSYGRGGTYEQYF,TGTGCCAGCAGTTACGGACGGGGGGGGACCTACGAGCAGTACTTC
TRBV28,TRBJ2-3,-,-,CASSLFHLRISSTDTQYF,TGTGCCAGCAGTTTATTCCACCTCAGGATCTCTAGCACAGATACGCAGTATTTT
TRBV30,TRBJ2-3,TRBD2,-,CAWSVSGGPQYF,TGTGCCTGGAGTGTATCGGGGGGACCGCAGTATTTT
TRBV30,TRBJ1-1,-,-,CAWSGDIEAFF,TGTGCCTGGAGTGGGGACATAGAAGCTTTCTTT
TRBV6-5,TRBJ1-1,-,-,CASTWTANMNTEAFF,TGTGCCAGCACTTGGACAGCTAACATGAACACTGAAGCTTTCTTT